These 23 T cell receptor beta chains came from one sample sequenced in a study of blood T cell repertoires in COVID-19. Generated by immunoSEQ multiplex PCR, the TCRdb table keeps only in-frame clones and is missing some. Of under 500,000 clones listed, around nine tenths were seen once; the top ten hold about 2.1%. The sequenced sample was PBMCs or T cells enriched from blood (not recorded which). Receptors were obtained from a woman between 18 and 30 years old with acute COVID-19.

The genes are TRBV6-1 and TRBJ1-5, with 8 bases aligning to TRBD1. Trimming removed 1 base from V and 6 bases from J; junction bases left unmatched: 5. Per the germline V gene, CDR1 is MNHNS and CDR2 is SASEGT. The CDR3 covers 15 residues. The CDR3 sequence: CASSEEPGGVQPQHF. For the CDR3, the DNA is TGTGCCAGCAGTGAAGAACCAGGGGGCGTTCAGCCCCAGCATTTT.

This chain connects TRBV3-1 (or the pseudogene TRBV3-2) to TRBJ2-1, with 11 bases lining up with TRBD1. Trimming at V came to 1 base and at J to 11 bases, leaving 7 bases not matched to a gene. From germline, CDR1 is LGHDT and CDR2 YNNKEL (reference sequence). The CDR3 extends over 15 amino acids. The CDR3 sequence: CASSQGTGGLAKQFF. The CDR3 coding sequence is TGTGCCAGCAGCCAAGGGACAGGGGGCCTTGCAAAGCAGTTCTTC.

The CDR3 nucleotides read TGTGCCAGTAGTATCTTAAGGGGGCGCGCAGATACGCAGTATTTT. Protein: CASSILRGRADTQYF. J is TRBJ2-3 and V is TRBV19; 7 nucleotides match TRBD1. The J segment lost 4 bases and the V segment lost 3 bases, leaving 7 bases of the junction unmatched. The CDR3 has 15 amino acids. The germline CDR1 and CDR2 sequences are LNHDA and SQIVND (reference sequence).

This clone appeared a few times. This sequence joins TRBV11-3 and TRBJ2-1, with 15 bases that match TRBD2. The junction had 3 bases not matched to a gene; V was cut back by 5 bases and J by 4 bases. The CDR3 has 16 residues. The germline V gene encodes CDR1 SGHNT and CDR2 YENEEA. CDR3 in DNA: TGTGCCAGCAGCGGGACTAGCGGGGGGCAGTACAATGAGCAGTTCTTC. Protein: CASSGTSGGQYNEQFF.

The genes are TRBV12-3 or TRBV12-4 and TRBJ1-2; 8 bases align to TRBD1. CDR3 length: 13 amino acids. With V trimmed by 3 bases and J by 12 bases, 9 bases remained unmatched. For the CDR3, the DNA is TGTGCCAGCAGTTTTCGGCCGGGACAGGAAAACACCTTC. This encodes CASSFRPGQENTF.

CDR3 bases: TGTGCCAGCACCCCGCGGACAGGGGAAATGGGCTACACCTTC. Translation gives CASTPRTGEMGYTF. The chain employs TRBV7-2 and TRBJ1-2; 9 bases are a match to TRBD1. The CDR3 runs 14 residues. V was pared by 7 bases and J by 8 bases, with 11 bases of the junction left unmatched. Germline-derived CDR1 and CDR2 are SGHTA and FQGNSA.

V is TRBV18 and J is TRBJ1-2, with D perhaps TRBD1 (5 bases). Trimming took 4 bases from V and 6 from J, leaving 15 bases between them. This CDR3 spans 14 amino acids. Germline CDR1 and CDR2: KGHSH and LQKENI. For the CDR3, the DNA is TGTGCCAGCTCACAAGGGCAGGGTTTGGATGGCTACACCTTC. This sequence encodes CASSQGQGLDGYTF.

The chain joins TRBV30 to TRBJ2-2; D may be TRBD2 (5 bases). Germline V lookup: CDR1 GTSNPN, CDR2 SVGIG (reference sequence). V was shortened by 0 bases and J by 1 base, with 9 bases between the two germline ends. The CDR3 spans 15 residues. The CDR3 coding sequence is TGTGCCTGGAGTGTACGCCGGGAGAACACCGGGGAGCTGTTTTTT. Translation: CAWSVRRENTGELFF.

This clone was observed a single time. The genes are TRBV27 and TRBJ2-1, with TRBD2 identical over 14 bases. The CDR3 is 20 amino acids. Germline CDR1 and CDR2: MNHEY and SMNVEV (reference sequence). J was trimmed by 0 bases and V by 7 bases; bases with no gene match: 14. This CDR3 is CASTTQGLAGVGTSYNEQFF. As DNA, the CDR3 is TGTGCCAGCACGACCCAGGGACTAGCGGGAGTCGGTACCTCCTACAATGAGCAGTTCTTC.

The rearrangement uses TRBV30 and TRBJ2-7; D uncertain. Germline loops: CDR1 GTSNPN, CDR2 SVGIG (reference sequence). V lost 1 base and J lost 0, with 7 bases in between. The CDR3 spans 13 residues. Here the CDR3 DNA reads TGTGCCTGGAGTGACAGCTTCTCCTACGAGCAGTACTTC. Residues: CAWSDSFSYEQYF. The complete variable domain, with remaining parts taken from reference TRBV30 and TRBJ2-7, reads SQTIHQWPATLVQPVGSPLSLECTVEGTSNPNLYWYRQAAGRGLQLLFYSVGIGQISSEVPQNLSASRPQDRQFILSSKKLLLSDSGFYLCAWSDSFSYEQYFGPGTRLTVT.

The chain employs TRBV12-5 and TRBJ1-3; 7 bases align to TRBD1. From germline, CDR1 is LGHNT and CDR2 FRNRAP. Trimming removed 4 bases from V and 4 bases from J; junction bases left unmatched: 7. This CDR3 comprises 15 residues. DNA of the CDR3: TGTGCTAGTGGTTCGTTGACAGGGACCGGAAACACCATATATTTT. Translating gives CASGSLTGTGNTIYF.

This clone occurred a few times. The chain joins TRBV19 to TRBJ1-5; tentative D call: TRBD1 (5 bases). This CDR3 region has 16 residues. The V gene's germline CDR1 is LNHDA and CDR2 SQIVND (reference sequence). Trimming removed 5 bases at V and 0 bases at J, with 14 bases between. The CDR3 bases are TGTGCCAGTAGTTTACAGGACCTTTATAGCAATCAGCCCCAGCATTTT. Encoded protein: CASSLQDLYSNQPQHF.

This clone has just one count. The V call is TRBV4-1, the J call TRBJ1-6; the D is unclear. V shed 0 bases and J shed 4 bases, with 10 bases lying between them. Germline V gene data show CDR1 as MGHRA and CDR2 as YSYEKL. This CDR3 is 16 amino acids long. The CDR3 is CASSQEPGTYNSPLHF. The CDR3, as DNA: TGCGCCAGCAGCCAAGAACCGGGAACTTATAATTCACCCCTCCACTTT.

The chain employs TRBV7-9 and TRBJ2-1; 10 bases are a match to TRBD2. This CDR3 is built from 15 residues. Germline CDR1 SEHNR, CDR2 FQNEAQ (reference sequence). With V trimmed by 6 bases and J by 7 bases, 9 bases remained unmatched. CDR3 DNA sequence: TGTGCCAGCAGACCAAGCGGGAGGGCTGGGAATGAGCAGTTCTTC. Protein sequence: CASRPSGRAGNEQFF.

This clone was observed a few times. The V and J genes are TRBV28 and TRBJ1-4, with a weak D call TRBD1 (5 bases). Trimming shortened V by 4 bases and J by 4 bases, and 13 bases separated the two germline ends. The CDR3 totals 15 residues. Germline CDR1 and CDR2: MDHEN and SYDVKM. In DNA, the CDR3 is TGTGCCAGCAGTTCCCCGACAGTACATAATGAAAAACTGTTTTTT. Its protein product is CASSSPTVHNEKLFF.

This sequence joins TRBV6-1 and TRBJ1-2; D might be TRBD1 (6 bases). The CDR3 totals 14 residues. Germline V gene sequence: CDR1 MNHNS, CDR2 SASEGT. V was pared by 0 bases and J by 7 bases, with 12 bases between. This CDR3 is CASSEAAGVAGYTF. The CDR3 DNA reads TGTGCCAGCAGTGAAGCAGCAGGGGTGGCTGGCTACACCTTC.

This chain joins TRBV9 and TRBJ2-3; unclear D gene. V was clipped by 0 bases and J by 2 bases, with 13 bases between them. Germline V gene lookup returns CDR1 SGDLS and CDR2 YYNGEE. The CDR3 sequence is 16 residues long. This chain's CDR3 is CASSVGRVPLTDTQYF. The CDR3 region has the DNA TGTGCCAGCAGCGTAGGTCGCGTTCCTCTCACAGATACGCAGTATTTT.

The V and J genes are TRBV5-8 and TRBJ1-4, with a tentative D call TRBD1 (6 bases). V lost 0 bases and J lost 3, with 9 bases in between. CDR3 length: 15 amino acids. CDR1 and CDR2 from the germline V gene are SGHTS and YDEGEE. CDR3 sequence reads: CASSLGGLANEKLFF. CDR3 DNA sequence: TGTGCCAGCAGCTTGGGGGGGCTGGCTAATGAAAAACTGTTTTTT.

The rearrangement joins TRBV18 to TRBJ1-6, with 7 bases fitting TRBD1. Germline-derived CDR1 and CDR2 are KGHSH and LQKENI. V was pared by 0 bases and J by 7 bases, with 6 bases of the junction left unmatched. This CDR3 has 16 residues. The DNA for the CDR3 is TGTGCCAGCTCACCACCGGCAACGGGACAGAATTCACCCCTCCACTTT. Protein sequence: CASSPPATGQNSPLHF.

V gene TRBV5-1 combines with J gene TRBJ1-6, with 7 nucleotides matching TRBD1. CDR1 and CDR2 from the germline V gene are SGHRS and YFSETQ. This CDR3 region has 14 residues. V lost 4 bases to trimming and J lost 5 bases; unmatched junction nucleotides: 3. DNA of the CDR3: TGCGCCAGCAGCCTGGGGACAGATAATTCACCCCTCCACTTT. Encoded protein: CASSLGTDNSPLHF.

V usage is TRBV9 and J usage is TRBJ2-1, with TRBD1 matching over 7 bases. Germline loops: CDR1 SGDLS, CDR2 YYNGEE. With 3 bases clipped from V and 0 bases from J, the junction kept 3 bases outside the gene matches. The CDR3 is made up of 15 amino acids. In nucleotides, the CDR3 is TGTGCCAGCAGCGGCCAGGGGGTCTCCTACAATGAGCAGTTCTTC. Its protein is CASSGQGVSYNEQFF.

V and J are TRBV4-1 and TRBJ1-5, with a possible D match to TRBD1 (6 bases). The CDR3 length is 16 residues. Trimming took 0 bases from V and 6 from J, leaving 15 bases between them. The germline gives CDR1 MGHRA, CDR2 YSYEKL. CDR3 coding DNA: TGCGCCAGCAGCCAAGATATGGACCGGGGGGCTCAGCCCCAGCATTTT. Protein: CASSQDMDRGAQPQHF.

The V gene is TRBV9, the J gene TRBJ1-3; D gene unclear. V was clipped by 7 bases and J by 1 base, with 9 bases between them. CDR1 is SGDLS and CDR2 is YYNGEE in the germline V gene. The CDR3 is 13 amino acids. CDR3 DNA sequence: TGTGCCAGCTCTGACACTTCTGGAAACACCATATATTTT. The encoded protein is CASSDTSGNTIYF.